The 3 T cell receptor beta chains in this list originate from one sample, sequenced in a study of control samples from healthy donors and cancer patients. Clones were read by immunoSEQ multiplex PCR, and TCRdb kept only the in-frame ones, dropping some. Here the sample spans 95,000 to 100,000 clones, approximately 90% being singletons. Sequencing input: blood. Source of these receptors: a man aged 25-40 years in good health.

The gene calls are TRBV7-9 and TRBJ1-1; a possible D gene is TRBD1 (6 bases). This CDR3 is 17 amino acids long. Trimming removed 2 bases at V and 2 bases at J, with 18 bases between. CDR1 is SEHNR, CDR2 FQNEAQ, per germline (reference sequence). DNA of the CDR3: TGTGCCAGCAGCTTAAAGCAGGGGAGGGGATCTAACACTGAAGCTTTCTTT. Protein sequence: CASSLKQGRGSNTEAFF.

This chain connects TRBV7-2 to TRBJ1-2; D unclear. Germline V CDR1 and CDR2: SGHTA, FQGNSA. The CDR3 loop spans 15 amino acids. With 6 bases removed from V and 4 bases from J, the gap between germline ends came to 18 bases. The CDR3 DNA reads TGTGCCAGCAGTTATACAGCCGAGTCTAGCTATGGCTACACCTTC. This sequence encodes CASSYTAESSYGYTF.

The chain employs TRBV6-2 or TRBV6-3 and TRBJ2-2; 9 bases agree with TRBD2. The CDR3 extends over 15 amino acids. V was clipped by 5 bases and J by 1 base; unmatched bases: 2. Germline V CDR1 and CDR2: MNHEY, SVGEGT. The chain's CDR3 is CASSRLAENTGELFF. Here the CDR3 DNA reads TGTGCCAGCAGTAGACTAGCGGAGAACACCGGGGAGCTGTTTTTT.